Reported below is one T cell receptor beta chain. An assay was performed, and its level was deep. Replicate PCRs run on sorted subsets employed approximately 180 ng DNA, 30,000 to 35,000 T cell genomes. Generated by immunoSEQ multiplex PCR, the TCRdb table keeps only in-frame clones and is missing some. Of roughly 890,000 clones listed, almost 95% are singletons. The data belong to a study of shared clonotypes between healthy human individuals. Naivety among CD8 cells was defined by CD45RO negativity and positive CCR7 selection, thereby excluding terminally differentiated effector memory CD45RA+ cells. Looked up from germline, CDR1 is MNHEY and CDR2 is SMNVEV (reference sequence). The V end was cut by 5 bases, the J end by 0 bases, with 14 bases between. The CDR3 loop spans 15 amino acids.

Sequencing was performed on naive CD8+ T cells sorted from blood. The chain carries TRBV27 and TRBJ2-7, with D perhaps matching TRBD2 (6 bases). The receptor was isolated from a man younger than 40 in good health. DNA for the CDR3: TGTGCCAGCAGTGCCGGGACTCTGAGCTCCTACGAGCAGTACTTC. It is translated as CASSAGTLSSYEQYF.